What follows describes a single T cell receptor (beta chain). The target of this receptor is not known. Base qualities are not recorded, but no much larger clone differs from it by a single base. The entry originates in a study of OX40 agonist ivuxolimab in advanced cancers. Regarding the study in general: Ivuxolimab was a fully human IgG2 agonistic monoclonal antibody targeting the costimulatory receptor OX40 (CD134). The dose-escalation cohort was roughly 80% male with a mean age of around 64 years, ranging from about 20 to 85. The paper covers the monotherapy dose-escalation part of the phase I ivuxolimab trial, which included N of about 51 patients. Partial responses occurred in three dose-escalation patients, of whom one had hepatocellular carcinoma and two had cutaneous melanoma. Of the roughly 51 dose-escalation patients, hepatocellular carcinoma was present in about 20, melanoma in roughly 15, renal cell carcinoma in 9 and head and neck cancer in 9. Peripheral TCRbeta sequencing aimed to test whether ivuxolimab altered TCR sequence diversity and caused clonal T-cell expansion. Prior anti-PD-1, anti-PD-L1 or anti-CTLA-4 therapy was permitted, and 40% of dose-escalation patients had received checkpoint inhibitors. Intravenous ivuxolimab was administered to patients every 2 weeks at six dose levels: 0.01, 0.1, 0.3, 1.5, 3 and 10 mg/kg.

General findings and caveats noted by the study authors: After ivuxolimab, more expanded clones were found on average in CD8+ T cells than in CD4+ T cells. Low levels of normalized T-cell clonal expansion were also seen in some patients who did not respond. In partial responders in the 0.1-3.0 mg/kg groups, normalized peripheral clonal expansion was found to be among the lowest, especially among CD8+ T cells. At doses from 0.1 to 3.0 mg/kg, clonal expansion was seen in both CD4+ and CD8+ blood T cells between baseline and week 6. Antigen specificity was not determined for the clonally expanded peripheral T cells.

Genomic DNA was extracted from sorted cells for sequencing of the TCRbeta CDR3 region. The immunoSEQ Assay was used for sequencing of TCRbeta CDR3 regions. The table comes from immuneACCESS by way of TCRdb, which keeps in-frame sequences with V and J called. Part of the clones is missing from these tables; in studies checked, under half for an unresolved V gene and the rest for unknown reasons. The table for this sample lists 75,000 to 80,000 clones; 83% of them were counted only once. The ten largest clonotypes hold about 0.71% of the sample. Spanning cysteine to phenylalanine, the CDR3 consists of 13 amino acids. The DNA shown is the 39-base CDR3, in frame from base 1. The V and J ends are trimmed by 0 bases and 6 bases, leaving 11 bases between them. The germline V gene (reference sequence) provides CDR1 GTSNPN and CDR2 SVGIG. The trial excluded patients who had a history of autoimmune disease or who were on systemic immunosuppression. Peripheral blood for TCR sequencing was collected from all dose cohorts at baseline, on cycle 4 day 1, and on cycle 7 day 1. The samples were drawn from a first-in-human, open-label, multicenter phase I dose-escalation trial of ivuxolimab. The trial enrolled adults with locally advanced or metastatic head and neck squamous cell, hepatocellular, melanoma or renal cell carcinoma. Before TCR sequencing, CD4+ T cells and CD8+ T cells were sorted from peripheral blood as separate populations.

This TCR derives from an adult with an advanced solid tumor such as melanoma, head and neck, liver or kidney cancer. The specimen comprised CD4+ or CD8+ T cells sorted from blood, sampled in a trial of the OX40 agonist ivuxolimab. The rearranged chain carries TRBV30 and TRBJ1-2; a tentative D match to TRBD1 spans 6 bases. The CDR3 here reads CAWSVWQGHGYTF. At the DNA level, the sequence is TGTGCCTGGAGTGTTTGGCAGGGGCATGGCTACACCTTC.